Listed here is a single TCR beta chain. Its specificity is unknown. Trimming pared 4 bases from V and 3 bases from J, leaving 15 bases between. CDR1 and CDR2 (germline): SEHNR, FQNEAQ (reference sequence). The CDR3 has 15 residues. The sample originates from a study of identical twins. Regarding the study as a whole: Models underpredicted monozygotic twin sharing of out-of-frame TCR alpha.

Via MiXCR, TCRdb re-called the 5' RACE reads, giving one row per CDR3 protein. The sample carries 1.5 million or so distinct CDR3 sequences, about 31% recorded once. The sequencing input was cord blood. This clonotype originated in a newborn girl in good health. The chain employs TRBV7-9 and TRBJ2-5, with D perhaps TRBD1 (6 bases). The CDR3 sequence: CASSSTGFWEETQYF. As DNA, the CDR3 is TGTGCCAGCAGCTCAACAGGGTTCTGGGAAGAGACCCAGTACTTC.